This entry lists 10 T cell receptor beta chains sequenced from one sample in a study of blood T cell repertoires in COVID-19. Assay used: immunoSEQ multiplex PCR; TCRdb lists only in-frame clones, some missing. The sample yields approximately 130,000 clones, around three quarters seen once. Sequenced sample: peripheral blood. The receptors were sampled from a woman in her 70s with acute or convalescent COVID-19.

The V gene is TRBV29-1, the J gene TRBJ1-1, with 7 bases aligning to TRBD1. The length of the CDR3 is 13 residues. The germline gives CDR1 SQVTM, CDR2 ANQGSEA. Unmatched junction bases numbered 8, after V lost 5 bases and J lost 5 bases. The DNA for the CDR3 is TGCAGCGTTACGGGACAGTGGTTGACTGAAGCTTTCTTT. Translated: CSVTGQWLTEAFF.

The chain carries TRBV6-6 and TRBJ1-1; the match to TRBD1 covers 7 bases. The CDR3 has 13 amino acids. Germline lookup yields CDR1 MNHNY and CDR2 SVGAGI (reference sequence). V gave up 2 bases and J gave up 7 bases; unmatched junction bases: 4. This CDR3 reads CASSYQQGREAFF. DNA for the CDR3: TGTGCCAGCAGTTACCAACAGGGGCGTGAAGCTTTCTTT.

The rearrangement uses TRBV2 and TRBJ1-1; D gene ambiguous. In germline, CDR1 is SNHLY, CDR2 FYNNEI. Trimming cost V 5 bases and J 4 bases, with 26 bases left between them. CDR3 length: 18 amino acids. In DNA, the CDR3 is TGTGCCAGCAGTTTTTCGAGGCCTCCAACACCAACATCCACTGAAGCTTTCTTT. Residues: CASSFSRPPTPTSTEAFF. The full variable domain, completed using reference TRBV2 and TRBJ1-1, is EPEVTQTPSHQVTQMGQEVILRCVPISNHLYFYWYRQILGQKVEFLVSFYNNEISEKSEIFDDQFSVERPDGSNFTLKIRSTKLEDSAMYFCASSFSRPPTPTSTEAFFGQGTRLTVV.

This clone has only a few counts. The V call is TRBV19, the J call TRBJ2-2, with TRBD1 identical over 10 bases. CDR1 and CDR2 (germline): LNHDA, SQIVND (reference sequence). With V trimmed by 4 bases and J by 3 bases, 11 bases remained unmatched. CDR3 length: 18 residues. The CDR3 region has the DNA TGTGCCAGTAGTAGGGGGGACAGGGGATGGTTGGACACCGGGGAGCTGTTTTTT. Translated: CASSRGDRGWLDTGELFF.

J is TRBJ1-5 and V is TRBV19; D gene ambiguous. CDR1 is LNHDA, CDR2 SQIVND, per germline (reference sequence). The CDR3 runs to 13 residues. Trimming pared 5 bases from V and 3 bases from J, leaving 8 bases between. The CDR3 bases are TGTGCCAGTAGTCCCGTTTCCAATCAGCCCCAGCATTTT. Translated: CASSPVSNQPQHF.

This clone was picked up a small number of times. J is TRBJ2-3 and V is TRBV29-1; possibly TRBD2 for D (6 bases). This CDR3 region has 13 residues. Looked up from germline, CDR1 is SQVTM and CDR2 is ANQGSEA. The V and J ends lost 4 bases and 3 bases respectively, with 11 bases between them. The CDR3 loop is CSVAAGRTDTQYF. CDR3 sequence (DNA): TGCAGCGTTGCGGCGGGGAGGACAGATACGCAGTATTTT.

This clone was seen a few times. The J gene is TRBJ1-2, the V gene TRBV18; tentatively, D is TRBD1 (5 bases). Germline-derived CDR1 and CDR2 are KGHSH and LQKENI. The CDR3 is 17 amino acids. V lost 2 bases, J lost 1 base, and 17 bases lay in between. The CDR3 region has the DNA TGTGCCAGCTCACCAGGGGCCGGCGGCGGGATTAACTATGGCTACACCTTC. It yields the protein CASSPGAGGGINYGYTF.

This sequence joins TRBV5-5 and TRBJ1-2; 7 bases map to TRBD1. Germline CDR1 and CDR2: SGHKS and YYEKEE (reference sequence). This CDR3 has 16 amino acids. Unmatched junction bases numbered 9, after V lost 0 bases and J lost 4 bases. CDR3 sequence (DNA): TGTGCCAGCAGCTTGGATACAGGGGCACAGGTCTATGGCTACACCTTC. This gives the protein CASSLDTGAQVYGYTF.

Comments on this clone: Other nucleotide sequences in the sample specify the same CDR3. The chain joins TRBV7-6 to TRBJ2-1; 8 positions agree with TRBD1. This CDR3 contains 15 residues. V shed 1 base and J 7 bases; nucleotides not matched to a gene: 6. In germline, CDR1 is SGHVS, CDR2 FNYEAQ. DNA of the CDR3: TGTGCCAGCAGCTTAGGCCAGGGGGCGCGGAATGAGCAGTTCTTC. Amino acids: CASSLGQGARNEQFF.

This clone has a single count. The chain employs TRBV11-2 and TRBJ2-1, with D tentatively TRBD2 (6 bases). Deletions cut 3 bases from V and 6 bases from J, with 12 bases between. Germline V gives CDR1 SGHAT, CDR2 FQNNGV. The CDR3 covers 14 residues. The CDR3 reads CASSLGGTTNEQFF. The CDR3 DNA sequence: TGTGCCAGCAGCTTGGGCGGGACCACCAATGAGCAGTTCTTC. The variable domain in full, completed from reference TRBV11-2 and TRBJ2-1, reads EAGVAQSPRYKIIEKRQSVAFWCNPISGHATLYWYQQILGQGPKLLIQFQNNGVVDDSQLPKDRFSAERLKGVDSTLKIQPAKLEDSAVYLCASSLGGTTNEQFFGPGTRLTVL.